A selection of T cell receptor beta chains follows, all from one sample in a study of blood T cells in healthy people across ages. Via MiXCR, TCRdb re-called the 5' RACE reads, giving one row per CDR3 protein. The table records 600,000 to 850,000 distinct CDR3 sequences, 40% to 45% of them present only once. Sequencing was carried out using blood. The receptor set was obtained from a woman aged 60-75 years in good health. CDR3s include the opening cysteine and the closing phenylalanine or tryptophan. Fields, in order: clone size, CDR3 length, V gene, D gene, J gene, CDR3 DNA, CDR3 protein. A D gene is named only where the DNA matches it firmly. Rows give clone size only sometimes, using once, few, many, or a class for an expanded clone.

.,14,TRBV5-1,.,TRBJ2-1,TGCGCCAGCAGCTTGGGTGGAGGGTTTGAGACCCAGTTCTTC,CASSLGGGFETQFF
.,15,TRBV27,TRBD1,TRBJ1-6,TGTGCCAGCAGCTGGGACAGATCCTATAATTCACCCCTCCACTTT,CASSWDRSYNSPLHF
many,13,TRBV29-1,.,TRBJ2-4,TGCAGCGTTGAAACCCCATCGGTAAACATTCAGTACTTC,CSVETPSVNIQYF
once,14,TRBV28,TRBD1,TRBJ2-2,TGTGCCAGCAGTTGGACAGGGGTAACCGGGGAGCTGTTTTTT,CASSWTGVTGELFF
.,13,TRBV20-1,TRBD1,TRBJ2-5,TGCAGTACGGAGGGACAGGGGAAAGAGACCCAGTACTTC,CSTEGQGKETQYF
few,12,TRBV28,.,TRBJ2-7,TGTGCCAGCCTTGGGGCAGAGTACGAGCAGTACTTC,CASLGAEYEQYF
.,15,TRBV20-1,.,TRBJ2-1,TGCAGTGCCCAAAGGTTCTCGGGGATCTACAATGAGCAGTTCTTC,CSAQRFSGIYNEQFF
few,15,TRBV5-6,.,TRBJ1-1,TGTGCCAGCAGCTTGGGCAGGGGAGCTCACACTGAAGCTTTCTTT,CASSLGRGAHTEAFF
.,14,TRBV7-2,TRBD2,TRBJ2-5,TGTGCCAGCAGCCCCTTTGGGAGGGAAGAGACCCAGTACTTC,CASSPFGREETQYF
few,13,TRBV6-1,.,TRBJ2-5,TGTGCCAGCCACAGAGGGGGAGTAGAGACCCAGTACTTC,CASHRGGVETQYF